This T cell receptor (beta chain) was captured in a study of blood T cells in healthy people across ages. A few counts support this clonotype. The germline gives CDR1 LNHNV, CDR2 YYDKDF (reference sequence). This CDR3 has 14 amino acids. V was trimmed by 6 bases and J by 12 bases, leaving 24 bases between them. With a J-beta primer mix and a sample-barcoded 5' primer, a second PCR ran roughly 6 to 12 cycles. Every sample returned 2.5 million or more CDR3-containing paired-end reads. TCRdb itself ran the 5' RACE reads through MiXCR, one entry per CDR3 protein. The sample has about 1 million distinct CDR3 sequences, 45% seen once.

The receptor was derived from a woman aged 55-70 years in good health. Sequencing was performed on blood. The chain carries TRBV15 and TRBJ2-7; D unresolved. The CDR3 spells CATSPHSEGIRRYF. CDR3 in DNA: TGTGCCACCAGTCCTCACAGTGAAGGGATACGAAGGTACTTC.